This TCR beta chain stems from a study of PD-1 blockade in mismatch repair-deficient tumors. Study-wide points: Tumor-resident clones, often undetectable pretreatment in blood, expanded then contracted after pembrolizumab.

Of note for this clone: Its antigen is undetermined.

The V and J ends lost 3 bases and 1 base respectively, with 15 bases between them. Looked up from germline, CDR1 is SGHVS and CDR2 is FQNEAQ. This CDR3 is built from 16 residues. Clones were sequenced by immunoSEQ multiplex PCR, and TCRdb holds only the in-frame ones, with some missing. The repertoire holds 80,000 to 100,000 clones, with approximately 84% as singletons. The input for sequencing was peripheral blood, taken 12 weeks after starting pembrolizumab. The chain employs TRBV7-8 and TRBJ2-5; TRBD2 is a possible D gene (6 bases). This TCR came from an adult with mismatch repair-deficient cancer. The CDR3 is CASSFSNRDFQETQYF. The DNA of the CDR3 is TGTGCCAGCAGCTTTTCTAACCGGGACTTCCAAGAGACCCAGTACTTC.